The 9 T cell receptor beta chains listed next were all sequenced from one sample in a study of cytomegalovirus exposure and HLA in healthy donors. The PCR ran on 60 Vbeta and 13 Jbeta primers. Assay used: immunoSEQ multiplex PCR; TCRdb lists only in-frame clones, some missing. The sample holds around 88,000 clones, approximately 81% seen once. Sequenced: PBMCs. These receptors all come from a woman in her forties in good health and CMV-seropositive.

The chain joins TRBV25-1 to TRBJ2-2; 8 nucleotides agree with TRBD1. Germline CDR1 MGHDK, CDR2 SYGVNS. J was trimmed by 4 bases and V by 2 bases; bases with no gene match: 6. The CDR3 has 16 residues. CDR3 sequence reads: CASSEQGTGVTGELFF. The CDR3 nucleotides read TGTGCCAGCAGTGAACAAGGGACAGGAGTCACCGGGGAGCTGTTTTTT.

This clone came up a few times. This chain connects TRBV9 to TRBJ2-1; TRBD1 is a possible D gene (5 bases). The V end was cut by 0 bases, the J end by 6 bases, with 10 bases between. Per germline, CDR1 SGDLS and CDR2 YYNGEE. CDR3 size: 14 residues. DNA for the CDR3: TGTGCCAGCAGCGTAGGGTGGGGCCCCAATGAGCAGTTCTTC. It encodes CASSVGWGPNEQFF.

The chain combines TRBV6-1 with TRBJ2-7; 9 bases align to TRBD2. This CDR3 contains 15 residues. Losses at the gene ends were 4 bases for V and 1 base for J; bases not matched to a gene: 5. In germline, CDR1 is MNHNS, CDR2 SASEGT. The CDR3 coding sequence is TGTGCCAGCAGTGGTGGGCTAGCGGGGTCCTACGAGCAGTACTTC. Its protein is CASSGGLAGSYEQYF.

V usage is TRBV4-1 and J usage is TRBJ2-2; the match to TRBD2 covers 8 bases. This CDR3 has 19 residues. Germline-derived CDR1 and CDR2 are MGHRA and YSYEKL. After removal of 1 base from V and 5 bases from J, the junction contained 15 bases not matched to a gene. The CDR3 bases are TGCGCCAGCAGCCAAGCCTCTGGGGCGGGACTAGTGGGGACCGGGGAGCTGTTTTTT. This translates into CASSQASGAGLVGTGELFF.

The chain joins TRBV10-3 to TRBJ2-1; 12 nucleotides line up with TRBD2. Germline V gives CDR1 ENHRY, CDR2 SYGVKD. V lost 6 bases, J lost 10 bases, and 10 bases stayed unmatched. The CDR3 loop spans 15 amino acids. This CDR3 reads CAISAGLAGFGEQFF. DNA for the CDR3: TGTGCCATCAGCGCTGGACTAGCGGGATTCGGGGAGCAGTTCTTC.

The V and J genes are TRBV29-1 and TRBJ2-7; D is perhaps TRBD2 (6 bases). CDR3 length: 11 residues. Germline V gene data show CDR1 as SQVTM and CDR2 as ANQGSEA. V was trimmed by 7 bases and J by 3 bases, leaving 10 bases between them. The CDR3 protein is CSGGVDYEQYF. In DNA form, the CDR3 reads TGCAGCGGGGGGGTTGACTACGAGCAGTACTTC.

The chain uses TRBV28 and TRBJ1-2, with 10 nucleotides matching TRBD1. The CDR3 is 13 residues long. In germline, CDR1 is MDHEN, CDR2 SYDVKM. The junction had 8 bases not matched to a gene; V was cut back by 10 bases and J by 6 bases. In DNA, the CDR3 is TGTGCCATCACGGGACAGGGGAAAGATGGCTACACCTTC. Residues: CAITGQGKDGYTF.

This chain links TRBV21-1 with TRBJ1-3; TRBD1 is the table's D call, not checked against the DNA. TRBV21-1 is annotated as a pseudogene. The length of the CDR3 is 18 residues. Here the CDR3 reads CASSKPGQGITGGNTIYF. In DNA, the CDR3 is TGTGCCAGCAGCAAACCAGGACAGGGTATAACGGGTGGAAACACCATATATTTT.

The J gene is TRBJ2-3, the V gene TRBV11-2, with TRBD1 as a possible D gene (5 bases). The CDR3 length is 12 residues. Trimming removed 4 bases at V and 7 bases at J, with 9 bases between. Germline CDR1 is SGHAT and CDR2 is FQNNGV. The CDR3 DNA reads TGTGCCAGCAGCTCCAGGGTGTATACGCAGTATTTT. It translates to CASSSRVYTQYF.